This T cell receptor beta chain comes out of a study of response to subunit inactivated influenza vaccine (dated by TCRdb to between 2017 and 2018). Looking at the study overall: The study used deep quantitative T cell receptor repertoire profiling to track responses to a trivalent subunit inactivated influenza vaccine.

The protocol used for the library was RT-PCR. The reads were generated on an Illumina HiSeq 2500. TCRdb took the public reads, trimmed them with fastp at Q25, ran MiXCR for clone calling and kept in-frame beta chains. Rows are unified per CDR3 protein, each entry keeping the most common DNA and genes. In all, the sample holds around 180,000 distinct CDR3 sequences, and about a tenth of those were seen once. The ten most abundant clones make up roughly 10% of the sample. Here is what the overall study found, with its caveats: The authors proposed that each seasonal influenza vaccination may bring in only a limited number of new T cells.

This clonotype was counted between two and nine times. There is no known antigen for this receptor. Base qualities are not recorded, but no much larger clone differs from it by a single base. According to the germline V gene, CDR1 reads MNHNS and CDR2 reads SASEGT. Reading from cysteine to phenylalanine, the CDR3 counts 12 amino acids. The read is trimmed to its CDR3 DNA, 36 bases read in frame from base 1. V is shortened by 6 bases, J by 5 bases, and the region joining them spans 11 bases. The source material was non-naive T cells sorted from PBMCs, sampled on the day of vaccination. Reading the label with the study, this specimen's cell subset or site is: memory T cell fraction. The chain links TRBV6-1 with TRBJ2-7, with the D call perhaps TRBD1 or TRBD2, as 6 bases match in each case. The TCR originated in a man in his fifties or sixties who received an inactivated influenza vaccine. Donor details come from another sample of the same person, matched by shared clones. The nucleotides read TGTGCCAGCAGAGGGGGGCGCGACGAGCAGTACTTC. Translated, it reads CASRGGRDEQYF.